This T cell receptor beta chain was found in a study of cytomegalovirus exposure and HLA in healthy donors. Primers: 60 Vbeta forward and 13 Jbeta reverse. Profiling relied on immunoSEQ multiplex PCR, and the TCRdb table lists in-frame clones only, not all of them. Among about 210,000 clones listed, 86% were seen once. Trimming pared 0 bases from V and 3 bases from J, leaving 13 bases between. The CDR3 loop spans 16 amino acids. Germline V lookup: CDR1 SGDLS, CDR2 YYNGEE. V is TRBV9 and J is TRBJ2-4; a weak D match, TRBD2 (5 bases). Sequencing was performed on PBMCs. The receptor comes from a woman aged 25 to 39 in good health and CMV-seronegative. DNA of the CDR3: TGTGCCAGCAGCGTAGAGGCGGGTACGGACAAAAACATTCAGTACTTC. As protein: CASSVEAGTDKNIQYF.